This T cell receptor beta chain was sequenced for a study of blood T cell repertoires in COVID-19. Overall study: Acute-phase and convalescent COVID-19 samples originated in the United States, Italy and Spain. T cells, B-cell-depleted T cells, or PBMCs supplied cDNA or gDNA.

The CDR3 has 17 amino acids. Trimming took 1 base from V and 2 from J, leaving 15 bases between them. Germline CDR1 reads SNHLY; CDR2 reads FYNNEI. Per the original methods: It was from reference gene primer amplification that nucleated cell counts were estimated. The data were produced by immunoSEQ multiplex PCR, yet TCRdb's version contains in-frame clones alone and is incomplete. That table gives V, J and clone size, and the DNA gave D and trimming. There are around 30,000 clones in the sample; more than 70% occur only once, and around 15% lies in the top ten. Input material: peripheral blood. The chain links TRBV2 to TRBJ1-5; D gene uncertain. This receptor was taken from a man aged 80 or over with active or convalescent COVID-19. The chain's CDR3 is CASSEGFNSGRNQPQHF. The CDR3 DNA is TGTGCCAGCAGTGAAGGATTTAATTCTGGGCGCAATCAGCCCCAGCATTTT.